This T cell receptor beta chain was identified in a study of T cells in Graves' hyperthyroidism and ophthalmopathy. Losses at the gene ends were 2 bases for V and 8 bases for J; bases not matched to a gene: 4. This CDR3 contains 15 residues. Germline V lookup: CDR1 MGHRA, CDR2 YSYEKL. This clonotype occurred many times. There were TCR beta CDR3 regions amplified from RNA transcripts. When the TCR CDR3 underwent first-round RT-PCR, the HTBI primer set was used. Each CDR3 protein is one row after TCRdb ran MiXCR on the multiplex PCR reads. The table records under 350,000 distinct CDR3 sequences, 21% of them present only once.

The rearrangement uses TRBV4-1 and TRBJ2-1; 12 positions agree with TRBD2. The TCR was taken from a woman between 45 and 65 years old with Graves' hyperthyroidism. What was sequenced was blood. This CDR3 reads CASSQLAGGPYEQFF. The CDR3 DNA follows: TGCGCCAGCAGCCAACTAGCGGGAGGGCCCTATGAGCAGTTCTTC.